The rows below give T cell receptor beta chains drawn from one sample of a study of long-term antiretroviral therapy in people with HIV. Sequencing was performed with immunoSEQ multiplex PCR; in TCRdb, only in-frame clones are kept and a portion is missing. The repertoire has tens of thousands of clones, over 75% of them found once; the top ten carry over 4%. Sequencing was performed on unsorted PBMCs, taken 5 to 5.5 years after starting antiretroviral therapy. The receptor source for this set is a woman aged 40 to 55 with HIV. Both conserved end residues are part of each CDR3. The D gene is left open where the match is weak. The listing skips clone size in some rows; elsewhere it reads once, few, many or a size class.

TRBV10-3	TRBD1	TRBJ2-2	NA	TGTGCCATCGGAGGGACAGGGAACACCGGGGAGCTGTTTTTT	CAIGGTGNTGELFF
TRBV4-2	NA	TRBJ1-5	NA	TGTGCCAGCAGCCAAGATTCAGGGTTGGGGGCATCTAGGGGCAATCAGCCCCAGCATTTT	CASSQDSGLGASRGNQPQHF
TRBV27	TRBD2	TRBJ2-1	NA	TGTGCCAGCAGCATAGCGGGATTTACGGCGTCCTACAATGAGCAGTTCTTC	CASSIAGFTASYNEQFF
TRBV5-1	NA	TRBJ2-7	NA	TGCGCCAGCAGCTTGGGCCCCTCCGCCGAGCAGTACTTC	CASSLGPSAEQYF
TRBV7-9	NA	TRBJ2-2	NA	TGTGCCAGCAGCTTAGAAAACACCGGGGAGCTGTTTTTT	CASSLENTGELFF
TRBV9	TRBD2	TRBJ2-5	NA	TGTGCCAGCAGCGGGGGGGGGCAAGAGACCCAGTACTTC	CASSGGGQETQYF
TRBV29-1	TRBD1	TRBJ2-5	once	TGCAGCGTTAAAAGGGGGCGAGAGACCCAGTACTTC	CSVKRGRETQYF
TRBV7-8	TRBD1	TRBJ1-5	once	TGTGCCAGCAGTCTTCAGGGGGCGAGCAATCAGCCCCAGCATTTT	CASSLQGASNQPQHF
TRBV5-6	NA	TRBJ1-1	NA	TGTGCCAGCAGCTTGCCAGATTGGAACACTGAAGCTTTCTTT	CASSLPDWNTEAFF
TRBV2	NA	TRBJ2-3	NA	TGTGCCAGCAAGGCGGAAGGCAACACAGATACGCAGTATTTT	CASKAEGNTDTQYF
TRBV2	NA	TRBJ2-3	NA	TGTGCCAGCAGTGAATTGTGGGGGATCAGCACAGATACGCAGTATTTT	CASSELWGISTDTQYF
TRBV9	TRBD2	TRBJ2-5	NA	TGTGCCAGCAGCGTGGGACTAGCGGGGGGTATCGAGACCCAGTACTTC	CASSVGLAGGIETQYF
TRBV9	NA	TRBJ2-2	NA	TGTGCCAGCAGCGTAGACACGATCACCGGGGAGCTGTTTTTT	CASSVDTITGELFF
TRBV5-6	NA	TRBJ2-1	once	TGTGCCAGCAGCGGGGGAGTCTCCTACAATGAGCAGTTCTTC	CASSGGVSYNEQFF
TRBV30	NA	TRBJ1-4	NA	TGTGCCTGGAAACGAGACAGGAGTAATGAAAAACTGTTTTTT	CAWKRDRSNEKLFF
TRBV27	NA	TRBJ1-4	NA	TGTGCCAGCAGTTCCGGGGGGATAGGTAATGAAAAACTGTTTTTT	CASSSGGIGNEKLFF
TRBV19	TRBD1	TRBJ1-2	NA	TGTGCCACCACCTTATCGGGACAGGGGGCGTATGGCTACACCTTC	CATTLSGQGAYGYTF
TRBV27	NA	TRBJ2-1	NA	TGTGCCAGCAGTTTTGGGAGCTCCTACAATGAGCAGTTCTTC	CASSFGSSYNEQFF
TRBV21-1	NA	TRBJ2-2	NA	TGTGCCAGCAGCAGATGGGACCGCCTCGGGGAGCTGTTTTTT	CASSRWDRLGELFF
TRBV13	TRBD1	TRBJ1-5	NA	TGTGCCAGCAGCCAAGGACAGGGGGCGAACTACCGAAATCAGCCCCAGCATTTT	CASSQGQGANYRNQPQHF
TRBV6-5	NA	TRBJ2-2	NA	TGTGCCAGCAGTCGGGGCGGGGAGCTGTTTTTT	CASSRGGELFF
TRBV6-5	NA	TRBJ1-1	NA	TGTGCCAGCAGTAGGTGGGGGGGGGAAGGCACTGAAGCTTTCTTT	CASSRWGGEGTEAFF